A selection of T cell receptor beta chains follows, all from one sample in a study of post-analysis software for immune sequencing data. TCRdb used MiXCR to reprocess the PCR reads, holding one entry per CDR3 protein. The sample lists around 700,000 distinct CDR3 sequences; 55% to 60% were seen once. Sequencing was carried out using blood. The source of these receptors is a girl aged 2 to 9 with multiple sclerosis. The CDR3 runs from the conserved cysteine through the conserved F or W. The D gene is left open where the match is weak. A clone size is listed for some rows: how often the clone was seen (once, few, many), or a class if it is expanded.

TRBJ2-3,TRBV5-1,16,NA,NA,TGCGCCAGTAGATTACTGGCGGTAACTAGCACAGATACGCAGTATTTT,CASRLLAVTSTDTQYF
TRBJ2-7,TRBV7-2,14,NA,TRBD1,TGTGCCAGCAGCTTAACAGGGGGCGGAAGATTGCAGTACTTC,CASSLTGGGRLQYF
TRBJ2-7,TRBV15,13,NA,NA,TGTGCCACCAGCAGAGATCGTACCAATGAGCAGTACTTC,CATSRDRTNEQYF
TRBJ2-7,TRBV5-1,17,NA,TRBD2,TGCGCCAGCAGCTCAGGACTAGCGGGAGGCGGTTCCTACGAGCAGTACTTC,CASSSGLAGGGSYEQYF
TRBJ2-3,TRBV4-2,15,NA,NA,TGTGCCAGCAGCCCCCGAGAAACAATTGAGGATACGCAGTATTTT,CASSPRETIEDTQYF
TRBJ2-3,TRBV5-1,15,NA,NA,TGCGCCAGCAGCTCTCGACTAGGCGGTTCCGATACGCAGTATTTT,CASSSRLGGSDTQYF
TRBJ2-3,TRBV6-2/TRBV6-3,14,NA,NA,TGTGCCAGCAGCCCGGAGTGGGGCACAGATACGCAGTATTTT,CASSPEWGTDTQYF
TRBJ1-1,TRBV4-1,18,NA,NA,TGCGCCAGCAGCCATCCCGCTATAGGGACCATCCTAGGAACTGAAGCTTTCTTT,CASSHPAIGTILGTEAFF
TRBJ2-1,TRBV6-5,15,NA,TRBD2,TGTGCCAGTAGTCCGCTAGCGGGAGGGAACAATGAGCAGTTCTTC,CASSPLAGGNNEQFF
TRBJ2-1,TRBV5-1,14,few,NA,TGCGCCAGCAGCTTGGCGGGGCGGGACAATGAGCAGTTCTTC,CASSLAGRDNEQFF
TRBJ1-5,TRBV20-1,15,NA,TRBD1,TGCAGTGCCATCAACCGGGACAGGGTGAACCAGCCCCAGCATTTT,CSAINRDRVNQPQHF
TRBJ2-1,TRBV6-5,20,NA,TRBD1,TGTGCCAGCAGTTTGATCAGGGGGCCCCATTCGATTGATGGGCAAATGGAGCAGTTCTTC,CASSLIRGPHSIDGQMEQFF
TRBJ1-2,TRBV6-6,15,NA,TRBD1,TGTGCCAGCAGTCAAACAGGGGGGACTAACTATGGCTACACCTTC,CASSQTGGTNYGYTF
TRBJ1-1,TRBV12-3/TRBV12-4,14,few,TRBD1,TGTGCCAGCAGAGGACAGGGTGGGAACACTGAAGCTTTCTTT,CASRGQGGNTEAFF
TRBJ1-1,TRBV29-1,13,NA,TRBD1,TGCAGCGTTGAAATGGGACAGGGGACTGAAGCTTTCTTT,CSVEMGQGTEAFF
TRBJ2-3,TRBV6-5,14,few,NA,TGTGCCAGCAGTTACTCTTATGGGACAGATACGCAGTATTTT,CASSYSYGTDTQYF
TRBJ1-1,TRBV29-1,12,NA,TRBD1,TGCAGCGCGGGACAGGGACCGACTGTGGCTTTCTTT,CSAGQGPTVAFF
TRBJ2-7,TRBV7-8,15,NA,TRBD1,TGTGCCAGCGGCAATATGGACAGGGGGAAATACGAGCAGTACTTC,CASGNMDRGKYEQYF
TRBJ1-1,TRBV9,15,NA,NA,TGTGCCAGCAGCGTAGGGAACAGCCTTAACACTGAAGCTTTCTTT,CASSVGNSLNTEAFF
TRBJ2-7,TRBV3-1,16,few,NA,TGTGCCAGCAGCCAAGAGGAAGGGAGAGTTACCTACGAGCAGTACTTC,CASSQEEGRVTYEQYF